These 18 T cell receptor beta chains came from one sample sequenced in a study of Tregs in tolerant kidney transplant recipients. Assay: immunoSEQ multiplex PCR; the TCRdb copy retains only in-frame clones and omits some. The repertoire includes under 85,000 clones, 85% to 90% of them detected once, and approximately 0.4% sits in the top ten. The input for sequencing was CD4+ T cells from blood, taken before the transplant. The source is a human donor who received a combined kidney and bone marrow transplant.

This chain links TRBV18 with TRBJ2-5; D unresolved. The CDR3 runs 13 residues. Germline V gives CDR1 KGHSH, CDR2 LQKENI. V shed 0 bases and J shed 5 bases, with 7 bases lying between them. CDR3 protein: CASSPPSRETQYF. The CDR3, as DNA: TGTGCCAGCTCACCACCTTCCCGGGAGACCCAGTACTTC.

J is TRBJ1-5 and V is TRBV29-1, with TRBD1 matching 9 bases. In germline, CDR1 is SQVTM, CDR2 ANQGSEA. The junction had 8 bases not matched to a gene; V was cut back by 6 bases and J by 2 bases. The CDR3 spans 15 residues. The CDR3 reads CSVATQGAGNQPQHF. Written as DNA, the CDR3 is TGCAGCGTCGCTACACAGGGGGCGGGCAATCAGCCCCAGCATTTT.

The rearrangement links TRBV27 to TRBJ2-1; 7 nucleotides agree with TRBD2. J was trimmed by 6 bases and V by 4 bases; bases with no gene match: 9. The germline CDR1 and CDR2 sequences are MNHEY and SMNVEV (reference sequence). This CDR3 region has 15 residues. The CDR3 sequence: CASSSHLGGGNEQFF. The DNA for the CDR3 is TGTGCCAGCAGTTCACACTTGGGGGGGGGCAATGAGCAGTTCTTC.

The gene calls are TRBV7-9 and TRBJ2-1, with TRBD1 as a possible D gene (6 bases). The germline V and J ends were trimmed by 2 bases and 7 bases, with 12 bases remaining between them. The CDR3 sequence is 14 residues long. Germline lookup yields CDR1 SEHNR and CDR2 FQNEAQ (reference sequence). The DNA for the CDR3 is TGTGCCAGCAGCTTAACAGGGACGAGAAATGAGCAGTTCTTC. It encodes CASSLTGTRNEQFF.

The chain joins TRBV5-1 to TRBJ2-1; TRBD1 is a possible D gene (5 bases). Deletions cut 2 bases from V and 3 bases from J, with 6 bases between. Germline V gives CDR1 SGHRS, CDR2 YFSETQ. CDR3 length equals 13 residues. CDR3 region: CASSLGVYNEQFF. DNA of the CDR3: TGCGCCAGCAGCTTAGGGGTCTACAATGAGCAGTTCTTC.

The genes are TRBV6-1 and TRBJ1-5; 8 bases are shared with TRBD1. Germline V gene sequence: CDR1 MNHNS, CDR2 SASEGT. This CDR3 has 15 residues. After removal of 7 bases from V and 5 bases from J, the junction contained 10 bases not matched to a gene. The CDR3 protein is CASTLTGETYQPQHF. The CDR3 bases are TGTGCCAGCACCCTGACAGGGGAAACGTATCAGCCCCAGCATTTT.

V is TRBV2 and J is TRBJ2-1; the match to TRBD2 covers 10 bases. The V segment lost 5 bases and the J segment 5 bases; nucleotides outside the gene matches: 3. Germline CDR1 is SNHLY and CDR2 is FYNNEI. The CDR3 totals 14 residues. This CDR3 reads CASSTSGNNNEQFF. CDR3 in DNA: TGTGCCAGCAGTACTAGCGGGAACAACAATGAGCAGTTCTTC.

This sequence joins TRBV6-5 and TRBJ2-3; 7 bases map to TRBD1. Germline CDR1 is MNHEY and CDR2 is SVGAGI. This CDR3 region has 16 residues. Trimming removed 0 bases from V and 6 bases from J; junction bases left unmatched: 9. DNA for the CDR3: TGTGCCAGCAGTTACTCGATGAGTCTAGGGGGCGATACGCAGTATTTT. It yields the protein CASSYSMSLGGDTQYF.

The V gene is TRBV6-6, the J gene TRBJ1-2; D is unclear. CDR1 is MNHNY, CDR2 SVGAGI, per germline (reference sequence). CDR3 size: 13 residues. V lost 10 bases, J lost 3 bases, and 15 bases lay in between. The CDR3 region is CATKPPIDYGYTF. CDR3 nucleotides: TGTGCCACTAAACCTCCTATAGACTATGGCTACACCTTC.

This clone was found a few times. The chain carries TRBV6-1 and TRBJ2-7; D is possibly TRBD1 (5 bases). The CDR3 spans 15 residues. The V end lost 0 bases, the J end lost 6 bases, and 15 bases lay between the germline ends. Germline V lookup: CDR1 MNHNS, CDR2 SASEGT. The CDR3 spells CASSEATVTSLEQYF. CDR3 nucleotides: TGTGCCAGCAGTGAAGCGACAGTAACCTCCCTCGAGCAGTACTTC.

The chain has TRBV2 and TRBJ2-2; a possible D gene is TRBD2 (6 bases). Trimming shortened V by 7 bases and J by 0 bases, and 9 bases separated the two germline ends. Germline CDR1 is SNHLY and CDR2 is FYNNEI. The CDR3 is 14 amino acids. The CDR3 sequence is CASTRDSNTGELFF. The DNA for the CDR3 is TGTGCCAGCACCCGGGACTCGAACACCGGGGAGCTGTTTTTT.

The CDR3 DNA follows: TGTGCCAGCAGTTTAGCGGGATACTACAATGAGCAGTTCTTC. Amino acids: CASSLAGYYNEQFF. V usage is TRBV27 and J usage is TRBJ2-1; weak D call: TRBD2 (6 bases). The V end lost 2 bases, the J end lost 3 bases, and 8 bases lay between the germline ends. Per germline, CDR1 MNHEY and CDR2 SMNVEV (reference sequence). The CDR3 has 14 amino acids.

V usage is TRBV5-1 and J usage is TRBJ2-7; 8 positions match TRBD2. The CDR3 covers 14 residues. Germline-derived CDR1 and CDR2 are SGHRS and YFSETQ. J was trimmed by 0 bases and V by 1 base; bases with no gene match: 0. This chain's CDR3 is CASSLTSGSYEQYF. The CDR3 DNA is TGCGCCAGCAGCTTGACTAGCGGCTCCTACGAGCAGTACTTC.

This clone was observed a single time. The chain carries TRBV5-1 and TRBJ1-3, with 7 bases aligning to TRBD1. V dropped 4 bases and J dropped 3; count of bases not matched to a gene: 10. The CDR3 loop spans 16 amino acids. Germline CDR1 is SGHRS and CDR2 is YFSETQ. This chain's CDR3 is CASSLGTENSGNTIYF. CDR3 bases: TGCGCCAGCAGCCTGGGGACAGAGAATAGTGGAAACACCATATATTTT.

J is TRBJ1-5 and V is TRBV19, with D perhaps matching TRBD1 (6 bases). Germline assignment: CDR1 LNHDA and CDR2 SQIVND (reference sequence). Trimming stripped 11 bases from V and 0 bases from J, with 17 bases between. The CDR3 sequence is 15 residues long. The CDR3, as DNA: TGTGCCGGAGCCGAGACAGGCGATAGCAATCAGCCCCAGCATTTT. Protein sequence: CAGAETGDSNQPQHF. Filled out from reference TRBV19 and TRBJ1-5, the complete variable domain reads DGGITQSPKYLFRKEGQNVTLSCEQNLNHDAMYWYRQDPGQGLRLIYYSQIVNDFQKGDIAEGYSVSREKKESFPLTVTSAQKNPTAFYLCAGAETGDSNQPQHFGDGTRLSIL.

The rearrangement links TRBV7-2 to TRBJ2-7, with D possibly being TRBD2 (6 bases). Trimming stripped 1 base from V and 3 bases from J, with 10 bases between. Germline CDR1 SGHTA, CDR2 FQGNSA. The CDR3 covers 14 residues. DNA of the CDR3: TGTGCCAGCAGCTTAGATGGAGGGGACTACGAGCAGTACTTC. This codes for CASSLDGGDYEQYF.

The chain has TRBV5-1 and TRBJ2-7; 8 bases align to TRBD1. This CDR3 has 15 amino acids. Trimming at V came to 3 bases and at J to 2 bases, leaving 7 bases not matched to a gene. Germline assignment: CDR1 SGHRS and CDR2 YFSETQ. DNA of the CDR3: TGCGCCAGCAGCTCTACCGGGACAGGCCCCTACGAGCAGTACTTC. The encoded protein is CASSSTGTGPYEQYF.

The rearrangement links TRBV9 to TRBJ2-2; 10 positions match TRBD1. CDR3 length equals 15 residues. Germline trimming cut 4 bases from V and 6 bases from J; bases unmatched to any gene: 6. Germline loops: CDR1 SGDLS, CDR2 YYNGEE. CDR3 loop: CASSPRTGGSGELFF. CDR3 coding DNA: TGTGCCAGCAGCCCCCGGACAGGGGGTTCCGGGGAGCTGTTTTTT. The full variable domain, its missing parts supplied by reference TRBV9 and TRBJ2-2, is DSGVTQTPKHLITATGQRVTLRCSPRSGDLSVYWYQQSLDQGLQFLIQYYNGEERAKGNILERFSAQQFPDLHSELNLSSLELGDSALYFCASSPRTGGSGELFFGEGSRLTVL.